The next 25 T cell receptor beta chains were all read from a single sample in a study of blood T cells in healthy people across ages. Using a J-beta primer mix together with a sample-barcoded 5' primer, a second PCR was run for about 7 to 12 cycles. From the 5' RACE reads, TCRdb called clonotypes with MiXCR, one entry per CDR3 protein. The sample has 600,000 to 850,000 distinct CDR3 sequences, 25% seen once; the top ten hold around 9.2%. The same data also went into a second study, on T cells of mothers and their children.

Source material: blood. The receptors derive from a boy between 10 and 17 years old in good health.

V is TRBV4-1 and J is TRBJ1-4; perhaps TRBD1 as D (5 bases). Trimming shortened V by 1 base and J by 5 bases, and 11 bases separated the two germline ends. The CDR3 length is 15 residues. Germline CDR1 MGHRA, CDR2 YSYEKL. The CDR3 spells CASSQAVRGNEKLFF. DNA for the CDR3: TGCGCCAGCAGCCAAGCTGTAAGGGGCAATGAAAAACTGTTTTTT.

The rearrangement uses TRBV10-3 and TRBJ2-5; 7 nucleotides agree with TRBD2. The CDR3 totals 14 residues. V was clipped by 6 bases and J by 0 bases; unmatched bases: 4. Germline V lookup: CDR1 ENHRY, CDR2 SYGVKD. CDR3 DNA sequence: TGTGCCATCAGGGGGGGGACTAACCAAGAGACCCAGTACTTC. It yields the protein CAIRGGTNQETQYF.

A few counts support this clonotype. The J gene is TRBJ1-2, the V gene TRBV19, with 7 bases aligning to TRBD1. The CDR3 is made up of 14 amino acids. V was clipped by 7 bases and J by 4 bases; unmatched bases: 9. Germline lookup yields CDR1 LNHDA and CDR2 SQIVND (reference sequence). CDR3 DNA sequence: TGTGCCAGTATCCCCGCAGGGGGATGCTATGGCTACACCTTC. It translates to CASIPAGGCYGYTF.

The V call is TRBV20-1, the J call TRBJ2-5, with D unresolved. Gene TRBJ2-7 matches the end of the DNA better, so the J call may be wrong. Germline CDR1 and CDR2: DFQATT and SNEGSKA (reference sequence). The CDR3 totals 15 residues. CDR3 bases: TGCAGTGCTAGAGATGCAGGCCGTTCGACCTACGAGCAGTACTTC. Amino acids: CSARDAGRSTYEQYF.

This clonotype was counted only a few times. The rearrangement uses TRBV5-6 and TRBJ2-3; 7 nucleotides match TRBD2. The J segment lost 6 bases and the V segment lost 0 bases, leaving 4 bases of the junction unmatched. The CDR3 runs to 14 residues. Germline lookup yields CDR1 SGHDT and CDR2 YYEEEE. The CDR3 nucleotides read TGTGCCAGCAGCTTGGTGGGGCGGGAGGATACGCAGTATTTT. Protein product: CASSLVGREDTQYF.

This clonotype was seen ten or more times. The rearrangement links TRBV6-2 or TRBV6-3 to TRBJ1-1, with TRBD1 matching over 10 bases. CDR3 length: 14 amino acids. V dropped 5 bases and J dropped 5; count of bases not matched to a gene: 5. Germline V gives CDR1 MNHEY, CDR2 SVGEGT. This CDR3 is CASSTPGQGTEAFF. The CDR3 DNA reads as TGTGCCAGCAGTACCCCGGGACAGGGGACTGAAGCTTTCTTT.

This clonotype was counted between two and nine times. The V call is TRBV5-1, the J call TRBJ1-2; the D gene is possibly TRBD1 (5 bases). The V and J ends lost 2 bases and 4 bases respectively, with 12 bases between them. This CDR3 comprises 14 residues. CDR1 and CDR2 (germline): SGHRS, YFSETQ. The DNA of the CDR3 is TGCGCCAGCAGCTTTATAGGGGCTACCTATGGCTACACCTTC. Translating it yields CASSFIGATYGYTF. Looking up the rest from reference TRBV5-1 and TRBJ1-2 gives the full variable domain: KAGVTQTPRYLIKTRGQQVTLSCSPISGHRSVSWYQQTPGQGLQFLFEYFSETQRNKGNFPGRFSGRQFSNSRSEMNVSTLELGDSALYLCASSFIGATYGYTFGSGTRLTVV.

This clonotype appeared a few times. The rearrangement joins TRBV10-3 to TRBJ1-6; possible D gene TRBD1, 5 bases. Between the trimmed V and J ends, which lost 4 bases and 5 bases, there was a span of 9 bases. From germline, CDR1 is ENHRY and CDR2 SYGVKD. The CDR3 has 14 amino acids. The CDR3 loop reads CAISARDHNSPLHF. Written as DNA, the CDR3 is TGTGCCATCAGTGCCAGGGACCATAATTCACCCCTCCACTTT.

The chain employs TRBV11-2 and TRBJ1-5; D is possibly TRBD1 (5 bases). Looked up from germline, CDR1 is SGHAT and CDR2 is FQNNGV. The ends were cut back, 1 base at V and 5 bases at J, with 12 bases in the middle. The CDR3 loop spans 15 amino acids. CDR3 DNA sequence: TGTGCCAGCAGCTTAGGAATCGGGGGAGATCAGCCCCAGCATTTT. Protein: CASSLGIGGDQPQHF. The full variable domain, its missing parts supplied by reference TRBV11-2 and TRBJ1-5, is EAGVAQSPRYKIIEKRQSVAFWCNPISGHATLYWYQQILGQGPKLLIQFQNNGVVDDSQLPKDRFSAERLKGVDSTLKIQPAKLEDSAVYLCASSLGIGGDQPQHFGDGTRLSIL.

This clonotype was seen a few times. The V and J genes are TRBV3-1 and TRBJ2-6, with D tentatively TRBD2 (5 bases). CDR1 is LGHDT and CDR2 is YNNKEL in the germline V gene (reference sequence). The CDR3 is 16 amino acids. Trimming left V 3 bases short and J 0 bases short, with 9 bases between. In DNA, the CDR3 is TGTGCCAGCAGCCATCTTGGACTCTCTGGGGCCAACGTCCTGACTTTC. Its protein product is CASSHLGLSGANVLTF.

The J gene is TRBJ2-3, the V gene TRBV20-1, with 12 bases aligning to TRBD2. V lost 2 bases to trimming and J lost 2 bases; unmatched junction nucleotides: 11. The CDR3 is 18 amino acids. The germline V gene encodes CDR1 DFQATT and CDR2 SNEGSKA (reference sequence). The CDR3 region has the DNA TGCAGTGCTAGAATATACCTGACTAGCGGGGGACTCACAGATACGCAGTATTTT. This gives the protein CSARIYLTSGGLTDTQYF.

This chain joins TRBV7-9 and TRBJ2-7, with 9 bases that match TRBD1. V was clipped by 5 bases and J by 10 bases; unmatched bases: 12. The germline V gene encodes CDR1 SEHNR and CDR2 FQNEAQ (reference sequence). The CDR3 covers 14 residues. The CDR3 DNA follows: TGTGCCAGCAGCCGACCGGGACAGGGTTCCGAACAGTACTTC. It translates to CASSRPGQGSEQYF.

V is TRBV10-3 and J is TRBJ2-5, with TRBD1 as a possible D gene (5 bases). The CDR3 spans 13 residues. V dropped 2 bases and J dropped 3 bases, with 7 bases sitting between them. The germline CDR1 and CDR2 sequences are ENHRY and SYGVKD. The CDR3 DNA follows: TGTGCCATCAGTGAGATAGGGGAAGAGACCCAGTACTTC. As protein: CAISEIGEETQYF.

This clonotype has just one count. The gene calls are TRBV29-1 and TRBJ2-1; a weak D match, TRBD1 (6 bases). The CDR3 contains 15 residues. V dropped 2 bases and J dropped 3 bases, with 14 bases sitting between them. Germline CDR1 and CDR2: SQVTM and ANQGSEA. The CDR3 DNA reads TGCAGCGTTGAAAAGGGGCAGGGGAACTACAATGAGCAGTTCTTC. Protein sequence: CSVEKGQGNYNEQFF.

The chain joins TRBV29-1 to TRBJ2-1, with TRBD1 matching over 10 bases. V lost 6 bases and J lost 8; bases outside the gene matches: 7. The CDR3 contains 13 residues. The V gene's germline CDR1 is SQVTM and CDR2 ANQGSEA. The CDR3 sequence is CSVPGTGDYEQFF. The CDR3 nucleotides read TGCAGCGTCCCCGGGACAGGGGACTATGAGCAGTTCTTC.

V usage is TRBV27 and J usage is TRBJ1-2, with 8 nucleotides matching TRBD1. The V segment lost 8 bases and the J segment 10 bases; nucleotides outside the gene matches: 15. Germline V gene data show CDR1 as MNHEY and CDR2 as SMNVEV (reference sequence). The CDR3 totals 14 residues. CDR3 nucleotide sequence: TGTGCCAGCGGAGATCCGGGACAGGATGAATCCTACACCTTC. This gives the protein CASGDPGQDESYTF.

The chain is built from TRBV28 and TRBJ2-3; D is perhaps TRBD1 or TRBD2 (5 bases each). The CDR3 loop spans 18 amino acids. V was cut by 2 bases and J by 6 bases, with 24 bases left in between. CDR1 and CDR2 (germline): MDHEN, SYDVKM. CDR3: CASSLLSGFATGDDTQYF. The CDR3 bases are TGTGCCAGCAGTTTACTATCCGGTTTCGCGACCGGGGACGATACGCAGTATTTT.

This clonotype occurred a few times. The V call is TRBV5-1, the J call TRBJ2-7; D not resolved. The germline V and J ends were trimmed by 0 bases and 5 bases, with 9 bases remaining between them. The CDR3 consists of 13 residues. Germline CDR1 is SGHRS and CDR2 is YFSETQ. The CDR3 DNA is TGCGCCAGCAGCTTGGGGACCTGGGACGAGCAGTACTTC. Protein sequence: CASSLGTWDEQYF. The entire variable domain, with the rest obtained from reference TRBV5-1 and TRBJ2-7, is as follows: KAGVTQTPRYLIKTRGQQVTLSCSPISGHRSVSWYQQTPGQGLQFLFEYFSETQRNKGNFPGRFSGRQFSNSRSEMNVSTLELGDSALYLCASSLGTWDEQYFGPGTRLTVT.

This clonotype appeared a few times. The chain joins TRBV3-1 to TRBJ2-7, with D possibly TRBD2 on 6 matching bases. This CDR3 region has 13 residues. Germline lookup yields CDR1 LGHDT and CDR2 YNNKEL (reference sequence). V was pared by 4 bases and J by 4 bases, with 11 bases between. The DNA for the CDR3 is TGTGCCAGCAGCCGAGAGGACTATTACGAGCAGTACTTC. Its translation: CASSREDYYEQYF.

This clonotype was counted only a few times. The V gene is TRBV29-1, the J gene TRBJ2-3, with D hard to call. The CDR3 loop spans 13 amino acids. Trimming pared 5 bases from V and 3 bases from J, leaving 12 bases between. CDR1 and CDR2 from the germline V gene are SQVTM and ANQGSEA. Here the CDR3 DNA reads TGCAGCGTTTCCGCCGAAGGGACAGATACGCAGTATTTT. Protein product: CSVSAEGTDTQYF.

This clonotype was seen a handful of times. The chain couples TRBV25-1 to TRBJ2-7, with D tentatively TRBD1 (5 bases). Germline CDR1 is MGHDK and CDR2 is SYGVNS. The CDR3 runs to 14 residues. V was pared by 6 bases and J by 8 bases, with 20 bases between. The CDR3 here is CASRGAPVDTKQYF. The CDR3 DNA is TGTGCCAGCAGAGGAGCCCCGGTGGACACGAAGCAGTACTTC.

The chain links TRBV27 to TRBJ1-4, with D perhaps TRBD1 (5 bases). The CDR3 has 13 amino acids. Trimming removed 5 bases from V and 8 bases from J, with 12 bases in between. Germline loops: CDR1 MNHEY, CDR2 SMNVEV (reference sequence). CDR3 region: CASSGGVVEKLFF. The CDR3 DNA is TGTGCCAGCAGTGGGGGGGTGGTCGAAAAACTGTTTTTT.

This clonotype was detected a few times. This sequence joins TRBV6-6 and TRBJ2-7; D is uncertain. The V and J ends lost 7 bases and 5 bases respectively, with 15 bases between them. Germline lookup yields CDR1 MNHNY and CDR2 SVGAGI (reference sequence). CDR3 length: 13 residues. In DNA form, the CDR3 reads TGTGCCAGCATGATAGAAAGGCGGAACGAGCAGTACTTC. Protein: CASMIERRNEQYF.

V gene TRBV7-3 combines with J gene TRBJ2-1; 8 bases are shared with TRBD2. This CDR3 is built from 16 residues. V lost 3 bases and J lost 0; bases outside the gene matches: 4. CDR1 is SGHTA and CDR2 is FQGTGA in the germline V gene. CDR3: CASSLLAGTSYNEQFF. The CDR3 DNA follows: TGTGCCAGCAGCTTGTTAGCGGGGACCTCCTACAATGAGCAGTTCTTC.

This clonotype was seen more than once but under ten times. This chain connects TRBV12-3 or TRBV12-4 to TRBJ2-7; D uncertain. The CDR3 is 13 residues long. The V end was cut by 7 bases, the J end by 1 base, with 11 bases between. The CDR3, as DNA: TGTGCCAGCACCGCCGACGGGTCCTACGAGCAGTACTTC. Residues: CASTADGSYEQYF.